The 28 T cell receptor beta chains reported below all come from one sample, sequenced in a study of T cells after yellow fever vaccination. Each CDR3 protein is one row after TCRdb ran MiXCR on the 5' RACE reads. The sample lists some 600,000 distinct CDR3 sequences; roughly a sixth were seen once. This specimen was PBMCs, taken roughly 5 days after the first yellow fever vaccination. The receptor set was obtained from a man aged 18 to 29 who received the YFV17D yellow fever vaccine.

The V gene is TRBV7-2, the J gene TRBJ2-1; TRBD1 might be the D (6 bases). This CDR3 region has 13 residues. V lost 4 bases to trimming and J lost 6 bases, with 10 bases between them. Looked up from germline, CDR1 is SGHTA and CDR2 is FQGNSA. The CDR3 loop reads CASSSPGANEQFF. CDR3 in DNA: TGTGCCAGCAGCTCCCCAGGGGCCAATGAGCAGTTCTTC.

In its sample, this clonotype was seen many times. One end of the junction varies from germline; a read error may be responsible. CDR3 coding DNA: TGTGCTAGCAGCCCGCAGCAGGGACAAGAGACCCAGTACTTC. This sequence encodes CASSPQQGQETQYF. The rearrangement uses TRBV7-7 and TRBJ2-5; tentative D call: TRBD1 (5 bases). Germline lookup yields CDR1 SSHAT and CDR2 FNYEAQ (reference sequence). This CDR3 contains 14 residues.

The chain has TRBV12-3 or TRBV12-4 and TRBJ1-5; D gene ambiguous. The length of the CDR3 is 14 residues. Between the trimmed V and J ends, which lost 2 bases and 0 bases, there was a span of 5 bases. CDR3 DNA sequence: TGTGCCAGCAGTTTAATTTATAGCAATCAGCCCCAGCATTTT. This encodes CASSLIYSNQPQHF.

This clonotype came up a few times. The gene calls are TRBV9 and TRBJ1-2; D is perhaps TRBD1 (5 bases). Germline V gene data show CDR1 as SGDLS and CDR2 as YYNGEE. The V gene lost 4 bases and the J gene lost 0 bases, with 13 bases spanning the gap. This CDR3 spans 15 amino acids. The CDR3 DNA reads TGTGCCAGCAGCCCCGGACACCTACCTAACTATGGCTACACCTTC. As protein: CASSPGHLPNYGYTF.

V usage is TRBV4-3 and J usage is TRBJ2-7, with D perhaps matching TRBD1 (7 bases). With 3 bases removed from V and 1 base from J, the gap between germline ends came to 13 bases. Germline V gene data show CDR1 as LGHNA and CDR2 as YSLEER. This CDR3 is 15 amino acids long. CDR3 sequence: CASSQQGGRSYEQYF. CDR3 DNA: TGCGCCAGCAGCCAGCAGGGGGGAAGGTCCTACGAGCAGTACTTC.

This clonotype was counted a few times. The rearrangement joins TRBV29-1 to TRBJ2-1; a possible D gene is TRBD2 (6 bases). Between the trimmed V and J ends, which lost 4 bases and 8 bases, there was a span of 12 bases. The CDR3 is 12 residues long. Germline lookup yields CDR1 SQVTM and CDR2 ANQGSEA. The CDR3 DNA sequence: TGCAGCGTTGCCGGTATAGCGGATGAGCAGTTCTTC. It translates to CSVAGIADEQFF.

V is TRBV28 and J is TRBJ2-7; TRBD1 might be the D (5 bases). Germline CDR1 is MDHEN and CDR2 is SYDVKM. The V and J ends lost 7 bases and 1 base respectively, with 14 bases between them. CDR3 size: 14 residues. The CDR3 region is CASNPEGASYEQYF. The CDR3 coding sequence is TGTGCCAGCAACCCCGAAGGGGCGTCCTACGAGCAGTACTTC.

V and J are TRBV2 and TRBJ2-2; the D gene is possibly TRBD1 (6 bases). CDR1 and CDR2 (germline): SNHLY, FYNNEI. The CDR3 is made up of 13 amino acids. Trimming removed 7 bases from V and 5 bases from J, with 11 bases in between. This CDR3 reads CASTQGRTGELFF. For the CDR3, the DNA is TGTGCCAGCACACAGGGAAGAACCGGGGAGCTGTTTTTT. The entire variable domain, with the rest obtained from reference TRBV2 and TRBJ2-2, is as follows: EPEVTQTPSHQVTQMGQEVILRCVPISNHLYFYWYRQILGQKVEFLVSFYNNEISEKSEIFDDQFSVERPDGSNFTLKIRSTKLEDSAMYFCASTQGRTGELFFGEGSRLTVL.

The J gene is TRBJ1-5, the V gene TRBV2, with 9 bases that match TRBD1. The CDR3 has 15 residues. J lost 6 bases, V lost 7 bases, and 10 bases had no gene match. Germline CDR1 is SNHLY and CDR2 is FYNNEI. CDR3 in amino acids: CASTEQGARGQPQHF. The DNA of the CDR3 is TGTGCCAGCACCGAACAGGGGGCGCGGGGTCAGCCCCAGCATTTT.

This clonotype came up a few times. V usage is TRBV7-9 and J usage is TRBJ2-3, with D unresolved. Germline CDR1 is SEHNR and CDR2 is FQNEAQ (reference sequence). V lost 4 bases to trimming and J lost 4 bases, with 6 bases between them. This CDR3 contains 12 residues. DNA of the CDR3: TGTGCCAGCAGCTCTGGTTCAGATACGCAGTATTTT. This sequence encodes CASSSGSDTQYF.

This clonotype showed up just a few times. The CDR3 sequence is CASTPDYLINEQFF. In nucleotides, the CDR3 is TGTGCCAGCACCCCTGACTATCTGATCAATGAGCAGTTCTTC. The V call is TRBV12-3 or TRBV12-4, the J call TRBJ2-1; D might be TRBD2 (5 bases). The CDR3 length is 14 residues. Trimming removed 7 bases at V and 6 bases at J, with 16 bases between.

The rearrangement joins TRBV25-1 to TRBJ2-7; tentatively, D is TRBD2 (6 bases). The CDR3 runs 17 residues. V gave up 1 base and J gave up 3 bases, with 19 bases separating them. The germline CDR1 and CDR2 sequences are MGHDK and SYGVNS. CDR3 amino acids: CASSEFLTGGVLYEQYV. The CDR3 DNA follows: TGTGCCAGCAGTGAATTTCTAACGGGCGGGGTTCTCTACGAGCAGTACGTC.

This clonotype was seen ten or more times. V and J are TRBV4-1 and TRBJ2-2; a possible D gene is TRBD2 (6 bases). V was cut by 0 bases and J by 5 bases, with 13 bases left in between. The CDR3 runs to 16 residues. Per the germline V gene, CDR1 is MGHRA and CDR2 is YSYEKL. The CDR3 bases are TGCGCCAGCAGCCAAGATCCCCGGGGAGGAACCGGGGAGCTGTTTTTT. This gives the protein CASSQDPRGGTGELFF.

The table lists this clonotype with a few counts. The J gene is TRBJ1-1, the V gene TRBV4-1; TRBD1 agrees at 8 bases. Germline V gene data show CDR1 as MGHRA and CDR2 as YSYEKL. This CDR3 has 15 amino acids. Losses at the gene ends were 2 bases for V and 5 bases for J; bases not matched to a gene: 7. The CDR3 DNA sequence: TGCGCCAGCAGCCAACTATACAGGGGGGGAACTGAAGCTTTCTTT. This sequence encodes CASSQLYRGGTEAFF.

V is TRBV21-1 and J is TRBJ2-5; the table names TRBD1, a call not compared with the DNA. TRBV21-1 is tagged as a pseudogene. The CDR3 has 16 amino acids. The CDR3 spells CASSGRTGYRQETQYF. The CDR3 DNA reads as TGTGCCAGCAGCGGCCGGACAGGGTACCGCCAAGAGACCCAGTACTTC.

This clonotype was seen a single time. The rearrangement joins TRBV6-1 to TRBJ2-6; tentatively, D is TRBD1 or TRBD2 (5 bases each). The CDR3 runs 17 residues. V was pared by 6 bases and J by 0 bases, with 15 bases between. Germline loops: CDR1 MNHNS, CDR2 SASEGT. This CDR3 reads CASSPPGPISGANVLTF. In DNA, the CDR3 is TGTGCCAGCAGCCCTCCGGGACCGATCTCTGGGGCCAACGTCCTGACTTTC.

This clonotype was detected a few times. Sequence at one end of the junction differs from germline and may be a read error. CDR3 protein: CASSHRQGPYDEQFF. Here the CDR3 DNA reads TGTGCCAGCAGCCACAGGCAGGGCCCCTACGATGAGCAGTTCTTC. This chain connects TRBV14 to TRBJ2-1; a possible D gene is TRBD1 (5 bases). Germline V lookup: CDR1 SGHDN, CDR2 FVKESK. This CDR3 contains 15 residues.

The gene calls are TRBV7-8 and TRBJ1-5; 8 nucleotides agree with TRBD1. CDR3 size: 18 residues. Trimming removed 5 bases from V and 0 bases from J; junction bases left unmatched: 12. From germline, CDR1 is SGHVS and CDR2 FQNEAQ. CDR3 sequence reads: CASSPTGTGANSNQPQHF. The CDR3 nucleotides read TGTGCCAGCAGCCCAACAGGGACAGGCGCTAATAGCAATCAGCCCCAGCATTTT.

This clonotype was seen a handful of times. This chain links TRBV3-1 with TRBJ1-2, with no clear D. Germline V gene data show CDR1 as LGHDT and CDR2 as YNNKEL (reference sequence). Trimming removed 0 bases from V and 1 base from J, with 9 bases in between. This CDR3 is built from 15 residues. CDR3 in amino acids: CASSQDDGVNYGYTF. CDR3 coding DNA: TGTGCCAGCAGCCAAGATGACGGGGTTAACTATGGCTACACCTTC.

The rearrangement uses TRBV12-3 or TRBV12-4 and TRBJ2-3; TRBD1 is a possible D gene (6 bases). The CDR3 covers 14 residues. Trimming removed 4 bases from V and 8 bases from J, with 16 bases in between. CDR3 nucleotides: TGTGCCAGCAGTTACACCACGGACAGCCCTACGCAGTATTTT. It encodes CASSYTTDSPTQYF.

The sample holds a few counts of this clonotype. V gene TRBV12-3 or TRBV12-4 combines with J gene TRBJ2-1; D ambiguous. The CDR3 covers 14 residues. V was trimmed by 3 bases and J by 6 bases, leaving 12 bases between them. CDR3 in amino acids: CASSLVGGVNEQFF. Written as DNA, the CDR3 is TGTGCCAGCAGTTTGGTGGGTGGAGTCAATGAGCAGTTCTTC.

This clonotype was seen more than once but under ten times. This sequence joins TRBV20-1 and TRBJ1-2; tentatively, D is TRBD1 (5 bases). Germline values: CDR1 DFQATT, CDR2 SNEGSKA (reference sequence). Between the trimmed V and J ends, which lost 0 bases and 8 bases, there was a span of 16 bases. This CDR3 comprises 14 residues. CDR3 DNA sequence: TGCAGTGCTAGAGATAAAAGGGGTTCGGGCGGCTACACCTTC. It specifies CSARDKRGSGGYTF.

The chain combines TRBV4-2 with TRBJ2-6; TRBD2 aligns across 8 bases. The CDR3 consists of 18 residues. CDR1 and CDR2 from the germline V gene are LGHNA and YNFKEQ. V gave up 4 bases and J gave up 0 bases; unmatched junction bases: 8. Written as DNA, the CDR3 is TGTGCCAGCAGCCGCGGACTCGCGGGGGGCTCTGGGGCCAACGTCCTGACTTTC. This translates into CASSRGLAGGSGANVLTF.

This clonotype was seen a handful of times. The CDR3 coding sequence is TGCAGCGCCCGGGGACAATGGAACACTGAAGCTTTCTTT. Protein sequence: CSARGQWNTEAFF. This chain joins TRBV29-1 and TRBJ1-1; possible D gene TRBD1, 6 bases. Germline assignment: CDR1 SQVTM and CDR2 ANQGSEA. CDR3 length equals 13 residues. V lost 7 bases and J 1 base, leaving 13 bases between the germline ends.

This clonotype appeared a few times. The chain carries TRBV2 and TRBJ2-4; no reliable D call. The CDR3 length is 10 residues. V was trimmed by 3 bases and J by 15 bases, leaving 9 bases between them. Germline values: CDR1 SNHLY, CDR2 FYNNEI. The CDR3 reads CASSDQVPYF. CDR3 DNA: TGTGCCAGCAGTGACCAGGTCCCGTACTTC.

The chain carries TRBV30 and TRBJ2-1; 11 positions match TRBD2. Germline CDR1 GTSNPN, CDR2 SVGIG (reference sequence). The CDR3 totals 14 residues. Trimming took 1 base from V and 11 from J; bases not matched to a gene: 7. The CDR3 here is CAWSGLAGGEQQFF. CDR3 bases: TGTGCCTGGAGTGGGCTAGCGGGGGGAGAACAGCAGTTCTTC.

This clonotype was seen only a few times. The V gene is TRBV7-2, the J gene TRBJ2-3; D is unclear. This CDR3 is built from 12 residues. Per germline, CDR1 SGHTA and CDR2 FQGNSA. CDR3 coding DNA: TGTGGCCCTAAACCTAGCACAGATACGCAGTATTTT. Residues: CGPKPSTDTQYF.

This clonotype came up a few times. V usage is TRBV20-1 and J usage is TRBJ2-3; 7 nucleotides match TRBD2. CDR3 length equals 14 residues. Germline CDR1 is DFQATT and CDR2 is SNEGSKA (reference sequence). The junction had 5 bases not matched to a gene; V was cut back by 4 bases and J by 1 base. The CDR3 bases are TGCAGTGCTACTCCCAGCGGGGGCACAGATACGCAGTATTTT. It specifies CSATPSGGTDTQYF.